This is a list of T cell receptor beta chains from one sample in a study of cytomegalovirus exposure and HLA in healthy donors. Sequenced by immunoSEQ multiplex PCR; TCRdb stores in-frame clones only, minus some. Among about 140,000 clones, roughly 80% were seen once, and the ten largest hold just over 8.5%. Sequencing was performed on PBMCs. All receptors derive from a woman aged 45-65 years in good health and CMV-seropositive. Each CDR3 is given with its conserved first and last residue. A D gene is named only where the DNA matches it firmly. Size values are once, few and many counts, or a class for expanded clones, and some rows have none.

clone size	D gene	V gene	J gene	CDR3 protein	CDR3 DNA
NA	TRBD2	TRBV27	TRBJ2-5	CASSLSGGRETQYF	TGTGCCAGCAGTTTAAGCGGGGGACGAGAGACCCAGTACTTC
NA	NA	TRBV28	TRBJ1-1	CASRWGVGAEAFF	TGTGCCAGCAGGTGGGGGGTGGGGGCTGAAGCTTTCTTT
NA	NA	TRBV19	TRBJ2-1	CASSVSSEREQFF	TGTGCCAGTAGTGTCTCTAGCGAGCGTGAGCAGTTCTTC
NA	TRBD1	TRBV12-5	TRBJ2-7	CASGLDRGGFEQYF	TGTGCTAGTGGCCTAGACAGGGGCGGTTTCGAGCAGTACTTC
NA	TRBD1	TRBV7-2	TRBJ1-5	CASSDRTGNQPQHF	TGTGCCAGCAGCGATAGGACAGGAAATCAGCCCCAGCATTTT
once	NA	TRBV29-1	TRBJ2-3	CSVEGGTRKWGTDTQYF	TGCAGCGTTGAGGGTGGGACACGGAAATGGGGCACAGATACGCAGTATTTT
NA	TRBD1	TRBV5-1	TRBJ2-3	CASSFRTGSTDTQYF	TGCGCCAGCAGCTTTAGGACAGGTAGCACAGATACGCAGTATTTT
NA	NA	TRBV28	TRBJ1-2	CASSFIREEGGYTF	TGTGCCAGCAGTTTTATCAGGGAGGAGGGGGGCTACACCTTC
few	TRBD1	TRBV4-1	TRBJ1-2	CASSQGQGTNYGYTF	TGCGCCAGCAGCCAAGGACAGGGCACTAACTATGGCTACACCTTC
NA	TRBD2	TRBV5-1	TRBJ2-1	CASSLAGTSGGYNEQFF	TGCGCCAGCAGCTTGGCCGGGACTAGCGGGGGCTACAATGAGCAGTTCTTC
NA	NA	TRBV9	TRBJ2-7	CASSAQGTYEQYF	TGTGCCAGCAGCGCGCAGGGTACCTACGAGCAGTACTTC
few	NA	TRBV14	TRBJ2-2	CASSPLRGSGELFF	TGTGCCAGCAGCCCGCTAAGGGGGTCCGGGGAGCTGTTTTTT
NA	NA	TRBV30	TRBJ1-5	CAWSLGLYNQPQHF	TGTGCCTGGAGTCTTGGCCTGTACAATCAGCCCCAGCATTTT
NA	NA	TRBV7-2	TRBJ2-3	CASRRDGGADTQYF	TGTGCCAGCAGGAGAGATGGCGGGGCAGATACGCAGTATTTT
NA	TRBD2	TRBV5-1	TRBJ2-3	CASSLAGNTDTQYF	TGCGCCAGCAGCTTAGCGGGGAACACAGATACGCAGTATTTT
NA	NA	TRBV5-4	TRBJ2-3	CASSMPVGGRGRDTQYF	TGTGCCAGCAGCATGCCTGTGGGCGGACGAGGGCGAGATACGCAGTATTTT
NA	NA	TRBV18	TRBJ2-7	CASSSPPGTPSSYEQYF	TGTGCCAGCTCATCCCCACCCGGGACACCTAGCTCCTACGAGCAGTACTTC
NA	TRBD2	TRBV11-2	TRBJ2-5	CASSLAGHGGVQETQYF	TGTGCCAGCAGCTTAGCAGGCCACGGGGGGGTCCAAGAGACCCAGTACTTC